This paragraph covers one T cell receptor (beta chain) sequence. Its specificity is unknown. The CDR3 runs 16 residues. The germline CDR1 and CDR2 sequences are SGHRS and YFSETQ. V dropped 5 bases and J dropped 0; count of bases not matched to a gene: 9. The sample is drawn from a study of cytomegalovirus exposure and HLA in healthy donors. Study-wide results and limits: Earlier analysis yielded a pattern in which most TCR beta V segments were productive about 87% or about 30% of the time.

The PCR had 60 Vbeta and 13 Jbeta primers. The repertoire was sequenced with immunoSEQ multiplex PCR; TCRdb's copy has only in-frame clones and lacks some. The sample yields 110,000 to 150,000 clones, around 75% seen once. The rearrangement uses TRBV5-1 and TRBJ2-3, with 7 nucleotides matching TRBD1. Sample: PBMCs. The clonotype originates from a man aged 25-40 years in good health and CMV-seronegative. CDR3 coding DNA: TGCGCCAGCAGGAACGGGGACAGCACTAGCACAGATACGCAGTATTTT. Protein sequence: CASRNGDSTSTDTQYF.